This record looks at one T cell receptor beta chain sequence and its context. How the authors handled the data: From reference gene primer amplification, estimates of nucleated cell counts were derived. Produced via immunoSEQ multiplex PCR; TCRdb's table is partial and in-frame only. V and J calls and clone size are given by that table; D and trimming were obtained from the DNA. Among a few hundred thousand clones, 70% to 90% were seen once, and the ten largest hold around a tenth. The CDR3 consists of 14 residues. V was shortened by 3 bases and J by 2 bases, with 8 bases between the two germline ends. Germline-derived CDR1 and CDR2 are MDHEN and SYDVKM. This study enrolled people aged roughly 18 to 90 from under 25 US geographic areas. This entry belongs to a study of blood T cell repertoires in COVID-19. In the study overall: Spain, Italy and the United States supplied samples that represented acute and convalescent COVID-19.

The chain joins TRBV28 to TRBJ1-5; no reliable D call. Sequencing input: PBMCs or T cells enriched from blood (not recorded which). The receptor comes from a woman between 35 and 50 years old who had recovered from COVID-19. The CDR3 spells CASSLELGNQPQHF. The CDR3 DNA reads TGTGCCAGCAGTTTGGAGTTGGGCAATCAGCCCCAGCATTTT.